This T cell receptor beta chain was recovered during a study of immune characterization of retroperitoneal liposarcoma. The ends lost 4 bases at V and 4 bases at J; junction bases unmatched: 5. The CDR3 length is 14 residues. Germline V gives CDR1 MGHRA, CDR2 YSYEKL. TCRdb reanalysed the PCR reads using MiXCR and keeps one entry per CDR3 protein. Seen here are 15,000 or so distinct CDR3 sequences, about 45% observed once, and the top ten hold approximately 13%. This chain connects TRBV4-1 to TRBJ2-5; TRBD1 matches 8 bases. This TCR was recovered from a female donor with retroperitoneal liposarcoma. The material sequenced was tumor tissue. CDR3: CASSRQGSSETQYF. The CDR3 DNA is TGCGCCAGCAGCCGACAGGGGTCATCAGAGACCCAGTACTTC.